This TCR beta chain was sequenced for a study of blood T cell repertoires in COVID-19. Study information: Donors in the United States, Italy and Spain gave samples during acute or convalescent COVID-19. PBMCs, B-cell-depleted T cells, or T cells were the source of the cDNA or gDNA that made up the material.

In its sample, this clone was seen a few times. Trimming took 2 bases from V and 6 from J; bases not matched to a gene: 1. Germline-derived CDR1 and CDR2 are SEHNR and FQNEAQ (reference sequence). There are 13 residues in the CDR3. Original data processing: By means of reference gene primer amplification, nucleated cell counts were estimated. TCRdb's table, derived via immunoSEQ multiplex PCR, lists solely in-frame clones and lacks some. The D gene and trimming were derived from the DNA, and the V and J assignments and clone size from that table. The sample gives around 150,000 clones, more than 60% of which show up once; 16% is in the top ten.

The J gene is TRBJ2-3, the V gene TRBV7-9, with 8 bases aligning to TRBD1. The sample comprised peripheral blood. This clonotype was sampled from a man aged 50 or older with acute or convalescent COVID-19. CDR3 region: CASSLQGADTQYF. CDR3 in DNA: TGTGCCAGCAGCTTACAGGGGGCGGATACGCAGTATTTT.